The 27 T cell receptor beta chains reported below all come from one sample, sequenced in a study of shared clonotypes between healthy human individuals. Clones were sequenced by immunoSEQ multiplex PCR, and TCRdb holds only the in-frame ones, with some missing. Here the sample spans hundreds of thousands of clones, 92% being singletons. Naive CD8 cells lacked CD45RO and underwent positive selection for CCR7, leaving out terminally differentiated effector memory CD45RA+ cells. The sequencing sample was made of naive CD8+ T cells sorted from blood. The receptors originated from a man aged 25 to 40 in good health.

CDR3 bases: TGCGCCAGCAGCCAGTCACCGGGAACGGGGAGAGAGACCCAGTACTTC. Its translation is CASSQSPGTGRETQYF. This rearrangement joins TRBV4-1 to TRBJ2-5; tentatively, D is TRBD2 (5 bases). V was trimmed by 3 bases and J by 4 bases, leaving 18 bases between them. Per the germline V gene, CDR1 is MGHRA and CDR2 is YSYEKL. This CDR3 region has 16 residues.

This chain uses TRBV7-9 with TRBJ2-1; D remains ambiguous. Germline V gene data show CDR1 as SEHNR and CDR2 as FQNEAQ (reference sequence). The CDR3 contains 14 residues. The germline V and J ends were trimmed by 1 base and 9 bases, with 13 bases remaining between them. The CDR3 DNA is TGTGCCAGCAGCTTAGTAGTTGCTTTCCGTGAGCAGTTCTTC. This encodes CASSLVVAFREQFF.

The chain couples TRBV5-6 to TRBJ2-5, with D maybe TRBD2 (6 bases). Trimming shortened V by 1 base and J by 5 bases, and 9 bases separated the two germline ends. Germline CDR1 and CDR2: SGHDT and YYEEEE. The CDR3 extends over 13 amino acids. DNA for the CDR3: TGTGCCAGCAGCTTGAGGAGGGTTGAGACCCAGTACTTC. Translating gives CASSLRRVETQYF.

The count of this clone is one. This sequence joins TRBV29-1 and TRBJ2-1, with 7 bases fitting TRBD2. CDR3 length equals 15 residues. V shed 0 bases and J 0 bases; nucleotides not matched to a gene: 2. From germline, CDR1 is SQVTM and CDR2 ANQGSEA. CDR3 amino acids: CSVEDLAGSYNEQFF. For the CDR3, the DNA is TGCAGCGTTGAAGATTTAGCGGGCTCCTACAATGAGCAGTTCTTC.

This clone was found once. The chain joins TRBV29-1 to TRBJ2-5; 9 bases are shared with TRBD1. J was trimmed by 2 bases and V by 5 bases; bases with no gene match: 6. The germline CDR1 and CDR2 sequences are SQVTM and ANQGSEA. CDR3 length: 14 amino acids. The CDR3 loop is CSVRTGELQETQYF. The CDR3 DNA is TGCAGCGTTAGGACAGGGGAATTGCAAGAGACCCAGTACTTC.

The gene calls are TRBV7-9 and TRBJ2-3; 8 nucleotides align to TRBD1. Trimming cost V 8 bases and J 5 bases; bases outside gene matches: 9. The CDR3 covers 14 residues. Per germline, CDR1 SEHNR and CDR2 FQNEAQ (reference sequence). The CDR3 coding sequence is TGTGCCAGCGTCGGTGGCGGGACAGGAGATACGCAGTATTTT. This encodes CASVGGGTGDTQYF.

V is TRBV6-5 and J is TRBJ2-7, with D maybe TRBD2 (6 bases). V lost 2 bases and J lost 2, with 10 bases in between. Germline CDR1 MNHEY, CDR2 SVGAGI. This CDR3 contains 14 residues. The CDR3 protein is CASSYGDSTYEQYF. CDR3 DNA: TGTGCCAGCAGTTACGGGGACTCAACCTACGAGCAGTACTTC.

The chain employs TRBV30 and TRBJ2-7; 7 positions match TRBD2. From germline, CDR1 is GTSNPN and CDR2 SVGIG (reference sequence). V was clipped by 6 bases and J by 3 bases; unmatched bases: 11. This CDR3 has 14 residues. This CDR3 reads CACDQPGLYYEQYF. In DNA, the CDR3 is TGTGCCTGCGATCAGCCGGGACTATACTACGAGCAGTACTTC. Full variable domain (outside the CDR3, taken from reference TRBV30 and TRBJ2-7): SQTIHQWPATLVQPVGSPLSLECTVEGTSNPNLYWYRQAAGRGLQLLFYSVGIGQISSEVPQNLSASRPQDRQFILSSKKLLLSDSGFYLCACDQPGLYYEQYFGPGTRLTVT.

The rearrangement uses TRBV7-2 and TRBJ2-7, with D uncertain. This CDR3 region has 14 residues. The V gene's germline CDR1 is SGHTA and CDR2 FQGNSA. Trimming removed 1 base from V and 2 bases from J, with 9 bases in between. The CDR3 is CASSLVLGPYEQYF. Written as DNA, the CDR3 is TGTGCCAGCAGCTTAGTTCTCGGGCCCTACGAGCAGTACTTC.

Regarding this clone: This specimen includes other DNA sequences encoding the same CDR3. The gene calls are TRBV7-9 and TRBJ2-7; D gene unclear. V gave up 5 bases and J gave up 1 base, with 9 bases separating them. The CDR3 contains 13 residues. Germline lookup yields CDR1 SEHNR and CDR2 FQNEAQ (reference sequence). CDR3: CASSPGLSYEQYF. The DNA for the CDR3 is TGTGCCAGCAGCCCCGGCTTATCCTACGAGCAGTACTTC.

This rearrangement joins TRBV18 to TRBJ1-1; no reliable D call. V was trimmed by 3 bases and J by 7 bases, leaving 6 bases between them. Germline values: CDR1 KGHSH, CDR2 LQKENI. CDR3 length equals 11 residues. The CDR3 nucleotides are TGTGCCAGCTCACCGGGGATTGAAGCTTTCTTT. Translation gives CASSPGIEAFF. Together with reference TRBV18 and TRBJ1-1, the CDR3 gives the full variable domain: NAGVMQNPRHLVRRRGQEARLRCSPMKGHSHVYWYRQLPEEGLKFMVYLQKENIIDESGMPKERFSAEFPKEGPSILRIQQVVRGDSAAYFCASSPGIEAFFGQGTRLTVV.

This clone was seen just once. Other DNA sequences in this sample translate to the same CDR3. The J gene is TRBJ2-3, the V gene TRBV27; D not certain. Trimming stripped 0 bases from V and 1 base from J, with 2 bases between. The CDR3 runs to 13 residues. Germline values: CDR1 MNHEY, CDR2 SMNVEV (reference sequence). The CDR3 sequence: CASSLSRTDTQYF. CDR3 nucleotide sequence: TGTGCCAGCAGTTTATCCCGCACAGATACGCAGTATTTT.

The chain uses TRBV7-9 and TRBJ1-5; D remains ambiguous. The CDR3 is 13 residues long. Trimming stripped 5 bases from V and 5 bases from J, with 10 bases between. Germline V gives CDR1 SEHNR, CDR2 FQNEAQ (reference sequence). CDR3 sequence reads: CASSPPNDQPQHF. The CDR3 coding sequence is TGTGCCAGCAGCCCGCCCAATGATCAGCCCCAGCATTTT.

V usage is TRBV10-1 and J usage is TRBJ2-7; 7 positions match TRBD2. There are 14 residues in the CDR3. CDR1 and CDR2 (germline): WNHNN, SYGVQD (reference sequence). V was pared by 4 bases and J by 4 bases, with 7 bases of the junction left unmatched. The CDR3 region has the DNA TGCGCCAGCAGTGTCGGGGGGATTGGGTACGAGCAGTACTTC. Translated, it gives CASSVGGIGYEQYF.

CDR3 loop: CASSLSTGPAYEQYF. The DNA of the CDR3 is TGTGCCAGCAGTTTATCGACAGGGCCTGCCTACGAGCAGTACTTC. The V call is TRBV27, the J call TRBJ2-7, with 7 bases fitting TRBD1. V shed 0 bases and J 2 bases; nucleotides not matched to a gene: 4. This CDR3 has 15 amino acids. Germline V gives CDR1 MNHEY, CDR2 SMNVEV (reference sequence).

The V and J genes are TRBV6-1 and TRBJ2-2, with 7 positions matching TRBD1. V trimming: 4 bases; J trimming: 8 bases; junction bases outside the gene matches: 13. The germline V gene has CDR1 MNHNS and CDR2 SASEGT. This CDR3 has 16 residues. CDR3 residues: CASSVSDRAYGGELFF. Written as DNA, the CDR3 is TGTGCCAGCAGTGTCTCAGACAGGGCTTACGGAGGGGAGCTGTTTTTT.

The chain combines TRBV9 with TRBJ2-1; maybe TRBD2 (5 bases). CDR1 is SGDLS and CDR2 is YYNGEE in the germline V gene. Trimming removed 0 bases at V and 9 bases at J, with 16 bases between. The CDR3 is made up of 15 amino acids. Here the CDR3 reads CASSVDMAEVSEQFF. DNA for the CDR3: TGTGCCAGCAGCGTAGATATGGCGGAGGTGAGTGAGCAGTTCTTC.

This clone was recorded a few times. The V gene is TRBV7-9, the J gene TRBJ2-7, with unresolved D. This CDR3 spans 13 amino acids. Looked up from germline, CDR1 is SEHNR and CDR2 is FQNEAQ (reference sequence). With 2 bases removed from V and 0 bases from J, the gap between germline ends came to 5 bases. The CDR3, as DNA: TGTGCCAGCAGCTTATGGGCCTCCTACGAGCAGTACTTC. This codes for CASSLWASYEQYF. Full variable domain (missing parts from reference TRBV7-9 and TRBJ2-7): DTGVSQNPRHKITKRGQNVTFRCDPISEHNRLYWYRQTLGQGPEFLTYFQNEAQLEKSRLLSDRFSAERPKGSFSTLEIQRTEQGDSAMYLCASSLWASYEQYFGPGTRLTVT.

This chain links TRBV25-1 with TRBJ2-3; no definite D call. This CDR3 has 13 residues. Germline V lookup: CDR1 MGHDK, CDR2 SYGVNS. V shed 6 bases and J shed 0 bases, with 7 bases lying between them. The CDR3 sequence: CASSLGSTDTQYF. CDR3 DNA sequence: TGTGCCAGCAGCTTGGGGAGCACAGATACGCAGTATTTT.

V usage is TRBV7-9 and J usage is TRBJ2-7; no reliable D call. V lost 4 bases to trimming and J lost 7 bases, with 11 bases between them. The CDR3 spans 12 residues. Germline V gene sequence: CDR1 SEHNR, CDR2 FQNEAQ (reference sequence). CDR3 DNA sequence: TGTGCCAGCAGCTCGGGTGCTACTGAGCAGTACTTC. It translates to CASSSGATEQYF. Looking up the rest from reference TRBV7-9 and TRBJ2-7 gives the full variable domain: DTGVSQNPRHKITKRGQNVTFRCDPISEHNRLYWYRQTLGQGPEFLTYFQNEAQLEKSRLLSDRFSAERPKGSFSTLEIQRTEQGDSAMYLCASSSGATEQYFGPGTRLTVT.

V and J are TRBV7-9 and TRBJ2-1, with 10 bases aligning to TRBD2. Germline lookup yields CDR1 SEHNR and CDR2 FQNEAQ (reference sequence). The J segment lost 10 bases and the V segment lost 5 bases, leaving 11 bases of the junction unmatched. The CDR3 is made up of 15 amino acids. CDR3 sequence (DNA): TGTGCCAGCAGCCCGTCTGGGCTAGCGGGAGTGGAGCAGTTCTTC. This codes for CASSPSGLAGVEQFF.

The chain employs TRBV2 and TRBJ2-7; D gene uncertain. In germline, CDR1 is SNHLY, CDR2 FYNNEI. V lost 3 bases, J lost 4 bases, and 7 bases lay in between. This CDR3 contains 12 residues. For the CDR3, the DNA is TGTGCCAGCAGTGATCGAGTTTACGAGCAGTACTTC. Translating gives CASSDRVYEQYF.

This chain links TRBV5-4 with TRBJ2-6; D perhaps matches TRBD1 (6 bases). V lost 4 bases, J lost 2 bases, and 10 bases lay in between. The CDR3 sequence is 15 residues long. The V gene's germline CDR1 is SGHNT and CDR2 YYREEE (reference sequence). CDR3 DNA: TGTGCCAGCAGCATTAAGGGGGCTGGGGCCAACGTCCTGACTTTC. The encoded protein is CASSIKGAGANVLTF.

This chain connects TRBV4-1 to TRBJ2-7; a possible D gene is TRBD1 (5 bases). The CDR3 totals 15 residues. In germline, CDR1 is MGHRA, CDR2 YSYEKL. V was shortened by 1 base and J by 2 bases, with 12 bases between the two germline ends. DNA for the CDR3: TGCGCCAGCAGCCAAGGAACCCAGGGTACCTACGAGCAGTACTTC. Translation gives CASSQGTQGTYEQYF.

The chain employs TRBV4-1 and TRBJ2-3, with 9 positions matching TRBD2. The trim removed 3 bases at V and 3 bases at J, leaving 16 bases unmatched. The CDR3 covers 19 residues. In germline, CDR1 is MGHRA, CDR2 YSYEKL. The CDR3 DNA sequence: TGCGCCAGCAGCCATGATGGGGTTTGGGTAGCGGGAGAAACAGATACGCAGTATTTT. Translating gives CASSHDGVWVAGETDTQYF.

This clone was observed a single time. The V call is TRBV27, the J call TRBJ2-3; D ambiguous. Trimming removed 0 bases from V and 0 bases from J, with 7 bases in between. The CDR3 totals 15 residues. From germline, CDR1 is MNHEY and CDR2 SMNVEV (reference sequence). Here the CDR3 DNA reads TGTGCCAGCAGTTTATCGAAAGGGAGCACAGATACGCAGTATTTT. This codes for CASSLSKGSTDTQYF.

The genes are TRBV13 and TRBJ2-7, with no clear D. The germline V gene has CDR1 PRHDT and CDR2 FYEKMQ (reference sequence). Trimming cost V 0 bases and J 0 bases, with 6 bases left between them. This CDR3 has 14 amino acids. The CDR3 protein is CASSLGQHSYEQYF. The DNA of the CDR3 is TGTGCCAGCAGCTTAGGCCAGCACTCCTACGAGCAGTACTTC. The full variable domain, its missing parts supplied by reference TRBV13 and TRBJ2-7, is AAGVIQSPRHLIKEKRETATLKCYPIPRHDTVYWYQQGPGQDPQFLISFYEKMQSDKGSIPDRFSAQQFSDYHSELNMSSLELGDSALYFCASSLGQHSYEQYFGPGTRLTVT.